A single sample is the source of the 5 T cell receptor beta chains below, sequenced in a study of radiation and T cells in renal cell carcinoma. The time point is: blood 2 weeks post-SBRT. Indicated treatment: 15 Gy SBRT to primary tumor, nephrectomy 4 weeks later. TCRdb's table, derived via immunoSEQ multiplex PCR, lists solely in-frame clones and lacks some. In the table there are just under 80,000 clones, just over 85% of which are singletons. Material: blood, obtained from a patient whose treatment included radiotherapy and nephrectomy. These receptors were obtained from a woman between 50 and 59 years old with renal cell carcinoma.

This chain links TRBV6-6 with TRBJ2-6; maybe TRBD1 (6 bases). CDR3 length equals 16 residues. Germline lookup yields CDR1 MNHNY and CDR2 SVGAGI (reference sequence). Trimming took off 2 bases at V and 0 bases at J, with 8 bases between the two ends. As DNA, the CDR3 is TGTGCCAGCAGTTACGGACAGCTCTCTGGGGCCAACGTCCTGACTTTC. Protein sequence: CASSYGQLSGANVLTF.

V gene TRBV7-9 combines with J gene TRBJ2-1; 10 positions agree with TRBD1. CDR1 and CDR2 from the germline V gene are SEHNR and FQNEAQ (reference sequence). CDR3 length: 15 residues. The trim removed 4 bases at V and 7 bases at J, leaving 7 bases unmatched. CDR3: CASSSGTGVVNEQFF. The CDR3 DNA reads TGTGCCAGCAGCTCCGGGACAGGGGTGGTTAATGAGCAGTTCTTC.

This rearrangement joins TRBV30 to TRBJ1-6, with D possibly matching TRBD1 (6 bases). Trimming stripped 4 bases from V and 6 bases from J, with 10 bases between. The germline V gene encodes CDR1 GTSNPN and CDR2 SVGIG (reference sequence). This CDR3 has 13 amino acids. CDR3 amino acids: CAWTGEPNSPLHF. The CDR3 bases are TGTGCCTGGACAGGGGAACCTAATTCACCCCTCCACTTT. The entire variable domain, with the rest obtained from reference TRBV30 and TRBJ1-6, is as follows: SQTIHQWPATLVQPVGSPLSLECTVEGTSNPNLYWYRQAAGRGLQLLFYSVGIGQISSEVPQNLSASRPQDRQFILSSKKLLLSDSGFYLCAWTGEPNSPLHFGNGTRLTVT.

The chain is built from TRBV5-1 and TRBJ2-1, with D perhaps TRBD2 (7 bases). The CDR3 extends over 16 amino acids. The germline V gene encodes CDR1 SGHRS and CDR2 YFSETQ. The V end was cut by 0 bases, the J end by 0 bases, with 10 bases between. The DNA for the CDR3 is TGCGCCAGCAGCTTGGACAGGGAGGGCTCCTACAATGAGCAGTTCTTC. Its protein is CASSLDREGSYNEQFF.

In this sample, this clone turned up a few times. The chain links TRBV4-1 to TRBJ1-5; no firm D call. Trimming cost V 0 bases and J 4 bases, with 13 bases left between them. Germline loops: CDR1 MGHRA, CDR2 YSYEKL. The CDR3 contains 16 residues. The CDR3 DNA reads TGCGCCAGCAGCCAAGAAGGCTCCACTATTAATCAGCCCCAGCATTTT. This encodes CASSQEGSTINQPQHF.